The clone carrying this TCR beta chain was found a few times. The antigen remains unidentified. The data originate from a study of T-cell memory formation after mild COVID-19. CDR3 length: 16 residues. In germline, CDR1 is PRHDT, CDR2 FYEKMQ (reference sequence). J was trimmed by 4 bases and V by 1 base; bases with no gene match: 6. TCRdb itself ran the 5' RACE reads through MiXCR, one entry per CDR3 protein. This table has hundreds of thousands of distinct CDR3 sequences, 15% to 20% appearing once. Study observations and caveats: Pre-infection memory harbored some responding clones, suggesting cross-reactive memory joined.

The chain uses TRBV13 and TRBJ1-2; 10 nucleotides line up with TRBD1. The clonotype originates from a man aged 18 to 30 who had mild COVID-19 (a few samples of this study predate the infection). Cell type and time point are not known. Sequenced input: PBMCs or a T cell subset sorted from them (not recorded which). CDR3 in amino acids: CASSLAGGTGAYGYTF. Here the CDR3 DNA reads TGTGCCAGCAGCTTAGCAGGCGGGACAGGGGCCTATGGCTACACCTTC. Filled out from reference TRBV13 and TRBJ1-2, the complete variable domain reads AAGVIQSPRHLIKEKRETATLKCYPIPRHDTVYWYQQGPGQDPQFLISFYEKMQSDKGSIPDRFSAQQFSDYHSELNMSSLELGDSALYFCASSLAGGTGAYGYTFGSGTRLTVV.